Listed below are T cell receptor beta chains from one sample, sequenced in a study of shared clonotypes between healthy human individuals. The method was immunoSEQ multiplex PCR; TCRdb's version includes in-frame clones alone and lacks a portion of them. In the table there are roughly 2.4 million clones, almost 96% of which are singletons. The sequenced sample consisted of naive CD4+ T cells sorted from blood. The receptor source for this set is a man aged 18-30 years in good health. CDR3s include the opening cysteine and the closing phenylalanine or tryptophan. A D gene is named only where the DNA matches it firmly. Part of the rows lack a size; the others show once, few, many or a class for expanded clones.

TRBV7-6	-	TRBJ2-1	-	TGTGCCAGCAGCCTAGCGGGACAGGGGTTTAGCTCGGGGAATGAGCAGTTCTTC	CASSLAGQGFSSGNEQFF
TRBV28	TRBD1	TRBJ2-7	once	TGTGCCAGCAGTTTGTCGCAGGGGGTGGACGAGCAGTACTTC	CASSLSQGVDEQYF
TRBV21-1	-	TRBJ2-7	-	TGTGCCAGCAGCGTCGTAGGGTTCCCCCACGAGCAGTACTTC	CASSVVGFPHEQYF
TRBV10-3	TRBD1	TRBJ1-6	-	TGTGCCATCAGGGTTAGAGACAGGGATTCACCCCTCCACTTT	CAIRVRDRDSPLHF
TRBV6-5	-	TRBJ1-1	-	TGTGCCAGCAGCTCCAGAGGGGCGCAAAGTAAAGCTTTCTTT	CASSSRGAQSKAFF
TRBV5-1	-	TRBJ2-7	-	TGCGCCAGCAGCTCCACGGGACCGGCGACCTACGAGCAGTACTTC	CASSSTGPATYEQYF
TRBV2	-	TRBJ1-4	once	TGTGCCAGCAGTACCCGAAAGGGGCTAAAAGAAAAACTGTTTTTT	CASSTRKGLKEKLFF
TRBV2	TRBD1	TRBJ2-7	-	TGTGCCAGCAGCGGACAGGGTCCCTACGAGCAGTACTTC	CASSGQGPYEQYF
TRBV29-1	TRBD1	TRBJ1-1	few	TGCAGCGTTGTAAAGGGGGCGGAAGCTTTCTTT	CSVVKGAEAFF
TRBV7-9	TRBD1	TRBJ2-7	-	TGTGCCAGCAGCTTAGTAGACAGGGGGACTAAAAAAAGCTCCTACGAGCAGTACTTC	CASSLVDRGTKKSSYEQYF
TRBV4-1	-	TRBJ1-5	-	TGCGCCAGCAGCCAAGGACAGACGTCACAGCCCCAGCATTTT	CASSQGQTSQPQHF
TRBV9	-	TRBJ2-3	-	TGTGCCAGCAGCGTAGTGGACAGCCCTAGCACAGATACGCAGTATTTT	CASSVVDSPSTDTQYF
TRBV27	-	TRBJ2-5	-	TGTGCCAGCAGTTTTATCTCGGGGGAGACCCAGTACTTC	CASSFISGETQYF
TRBV7-9	TRBD2	TRBJ2-5	-	TGTGCCAGCTCCAAATTAGCGGGGGGTTTCCAAGAGACCCAGTACTTC	CASSKLAGGFQETQYF
TRBV25-1	-	TRBJ2-5	-	TGTGCCACTACGGATGGGTGGAAAGAGACCCAGTACTTC	CATTDGWKETQYF
TRBV5-1	TRBD1	TRBJ2-3	-	TGCGCCAGCAGCTTGATTAGAGGGACAGGGTACACAGATACGCAGTATTTT	CASSLIRGTGYTDTQYF
TRBV6-1	TRBD1	TRBJ2-4	-	TGTGCCAGCAGTGGCGGGACAGGGGACCTAGGCATTCAGTACTTC	CASSGGTGDLGIQYF
TRBV5-6	-	TRBJ2-2	-	TGTGCCAGCAGCTTAGTAGAGGGTCGGAACACCGGGGAGCTGTTTTTT	CASSLVEGRNTGELFF
TRBV6-4	-	TRBJ1-3	-	TGTCACCGCGGGGCCATATATTTT	CHRGAIYF
TRBV9	-	TRBJ2-1	-	TGTGCCAGCAGCGTAGCTAGCCTAGTCCCCGGGGAGCAGTTCTTC	CASSVASLVPGEQFF
TRBV14	-	TRBJ2-7	-	TGTGCCAGCCAAAGGGAAGGGGTGGGCGAGCAGTACTTC	CASQREGVGEQYF
TRBV5-1	-	TRBJ2-6	-	TGCGCCAGCAGGGATGTGCTCTCTGGGGCCAACGTCCTGACTTTC	CASRDVLSGANVLTF
TRBV29-1	-	TRBJ2-7	-	TGCAGCGTGGAGATAAGGGGGGGAGGCTCCTACGAGCAGTACTTC	CSVEIRGGGSYEQYF
TRBV19	-	TRBJ1-2	-	TGTGCCAGTAGCCCCTATCAGGGGAACTATGGCTACACCTTC	CASSPYQGNYGYTF
TRBV5-1	-	TRBJ2-7	-	TGCGCCAGCAGCTTCGACGTTTCCTACGAGCAGTACTTC	CASSFDVSYEQYF
TRBV2	TRBD1	TRBJ2-3	-	TGTGCCAGCAGCGCGGGACAGGGAGGGGCAGATACGCAGTATTTT	CASSAGQGGADTQYF
TRBV6-4	TRBD1	TRBJ2-1	-	TGTGCCAGCAGTGTTACCGGGACAGGGGGCTACAATGAGCAGTTCTTC	CASSVTGTGGYNEQFF
TRBV18	-	TRBJ2-3	-	TGTGCCAGCTCACCAAACACCCATACGCAGTATTTT	CASSPNTHTQYF
TRBV7-2	TRBD1	TRBJ2-5	-	TGTGCCAGCAGCTCCGGGACAGGGGCAAGGAAGACCCAGTACTTC	CASSSGTGARKTQYF
TRBV5-1	-	TRBJ2-5	-	TGCGCCAGCAGCTTTACACAGGTGGAGACCCAGTACTTC	CASSFTQVETQYF
TRBV5-1	TRBD2	TRBJ2-7	few	TGCGCCAGCAGCTTGGCCCTAGCGGGGGCGAGCTCCTACGAGCAGTACTTC	CASSLALAGASSYEQYF
TRBV28	-	TRBJ1-2	few	TGTGCCAGCAGTTTAGGAGCCTATGGCTACACCTTC	CASSLGAYGYTF
TRBV5-1	-	TRBJ2-7	-	TGCGCCAGCAGCTTCGATGGCTACGAGCAGTACTTC	CASSFDGYEQYF
TRBV6-1	TRBD1	TRBJ1-6	-	TGTGCCAGCAGTGGAGACAGGGGATTAACGAATTCACCCCTCCACTTT	CASSGDRGLTNSPLHF
TRBV5-4	-	TRBJ2-3	-	TGTGCCAGCAGCCTGCCGGGGGTTAGCACAGATACGCAGTATTTT	CASSLPGVSTDTQYF
TRBV7-9	TRBD2	TRBJ2-3	-	TGTGCCAGCAGCTTAGGGTCGCTAGCGGGAGCTCATTCGGATACGCAGTATTTT	CASSLGSLAGAHSDTQYF
TRBV6-1	-	TRBJ1-1	-	TGTGCCGGTAAAATTAACACTGAAGCTTTCTTT	CAGKINTEAFF
TRBV6-1	-	TRBJ1-2	-	TGTGCCAGTACCTCCGGACACCTTAACTATGGCTACACCTTC	CASTSGHLNYGYTF
TRBV6-6	-	TRBJ2-3	-	TGTGCCAGCAGTTACAGGGGTACGGGGAGCACAGATACGCAGTATTTT	CASSYRGTGSTDTQYF
TRBV5-1	-	TRBJ2-7	-	TGCGCCAGCACTCCTGGCCAGCTAGGGTACTCCGAGCAGTACTTC	CASTPGQLGYSEQYF
TRBV7-9	-	TRBJ1-1	-	TGTGCCAGCAGCCCTCCAGGGAGGAACACTGAAGCTTTCTTT	CASSPPGRNTEAFF
TRBV7-8	-	TRBJ2-5	once	TGTGCCAGCAGCTTAGTTGAGGGACACACACAAGAGACCCAGTACTTC	CASSLVEGHTQETQYF
TRBV5-1	-	TRBJ1-6	-	TGCGCCAGCAGCCCTACCGGACGTCCGGGCCATTCACCCCTCCACTTT	CASSPTGRPGHSPLHF
TRBV6-6	TRBD1	TRBJ2-2	-	TGTGCCAGCAGCTCCCGGGACAGGACCGGGGAGCTGTTTTTT	CASSSRDRTGELFF
TRBV27	-	TRBJ1-2	-	TGTGCCAGCAGTGCCCGGGACATCCAAGGCTATGGCTACACCTTC	CASSARDIQGYGYTF
TRBV11-2	-	TRBJ2-7	-	TGTGCCAGCAGCCCCGGGATAGCGGCTATCTACGAGCAGTACTTC	CASSPGIAAIYEQYF
TRBV6-6	-	TRBJ2-3	-	TGTGCCAGCGCATCTCGCGATATGCAGTATTTT	CASASRDMQYF
TRBV5-6	TRBD1	TRBJ1-1	-	TGTGCCAGCAGCCTCCCGAGGACAGGGAGCAACACTGAAGCTTTCTTT	CASSLPRTGSNTEAFF